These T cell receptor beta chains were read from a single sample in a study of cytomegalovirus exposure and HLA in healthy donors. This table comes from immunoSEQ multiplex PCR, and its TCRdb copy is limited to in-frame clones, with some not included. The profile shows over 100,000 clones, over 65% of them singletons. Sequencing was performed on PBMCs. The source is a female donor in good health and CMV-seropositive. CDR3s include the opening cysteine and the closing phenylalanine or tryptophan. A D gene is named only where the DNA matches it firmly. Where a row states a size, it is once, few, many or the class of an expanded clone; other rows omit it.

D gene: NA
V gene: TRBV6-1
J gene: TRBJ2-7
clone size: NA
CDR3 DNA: TGTGCCAGCAGTGAAACGGTTTCCTACGAGCAGTACTTC
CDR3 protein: CASSETVSYEQYF

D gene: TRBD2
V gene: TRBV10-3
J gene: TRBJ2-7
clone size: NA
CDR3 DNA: TGTGCCACACTAGCGGGGGGCTGGTTCTACGAGCAGTACTTC
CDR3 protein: CATLAGGWFYEQYF

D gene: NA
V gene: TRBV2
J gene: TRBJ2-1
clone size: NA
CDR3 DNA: TGTGCCAGCAACCCTCTTAGGACTAACTACAATGAGCAGTTCTTC
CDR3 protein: CASNPLRTNYNEQFF

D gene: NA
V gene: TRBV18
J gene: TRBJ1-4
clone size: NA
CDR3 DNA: TGTGCCAGCTCCCCGGCTTGGGGGGCAACTAATGAAAAACTGTTTTTT
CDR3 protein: CASSPAWGATNEKLFF

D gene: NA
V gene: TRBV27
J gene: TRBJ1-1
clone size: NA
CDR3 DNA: TGTGCCAGCAGTAGAAACCGGGATAGTGAAGCTTTCTTT
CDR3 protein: CASSRNRDSEAFF

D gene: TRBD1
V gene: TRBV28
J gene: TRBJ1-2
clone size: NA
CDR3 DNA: TGTGCCAGCAGAGAACCGGGACAGGCCAAAGGGGGCTACACCTTC
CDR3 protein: CASREPGQAKGGYTF

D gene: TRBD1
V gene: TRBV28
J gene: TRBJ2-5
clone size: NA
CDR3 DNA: TGTGCCAGCAGAGCAGGGGGTGAGACCCAGTACTTC
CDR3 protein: CASRAGGETQYF

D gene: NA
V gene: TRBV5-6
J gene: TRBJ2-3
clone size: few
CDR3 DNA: TGTGCCAGCATCTCTGCAAAGGTGGGCCCTTTCGCAGATACGCAGTATTTT
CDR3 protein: CASISAKVGPFADTQYF

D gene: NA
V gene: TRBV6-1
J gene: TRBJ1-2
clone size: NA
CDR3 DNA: TGTGCCAGCAGGAGGGATATGAACTATGGCTACACCTTC
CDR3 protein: CASRRDMNYGYTF

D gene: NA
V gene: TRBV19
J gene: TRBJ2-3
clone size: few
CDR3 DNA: TGTGCCAGTAGTAGGGGGCATACTAGCACAGATACGCAGTATTTT
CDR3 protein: CASSRGHTSTDTQYF

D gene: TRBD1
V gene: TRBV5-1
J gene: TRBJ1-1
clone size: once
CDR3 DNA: TGCGCCAGCAGCTTAAGGACAGGGGAAGCTTTCTTT
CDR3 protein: CASSLRTGEAFF

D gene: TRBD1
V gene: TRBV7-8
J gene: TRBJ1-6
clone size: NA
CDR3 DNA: TGTGCCAGCAGCTTTACGGGACAGGGAAATTCACCCCTCCACTTT
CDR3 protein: CASSFTGQGNSPLHF

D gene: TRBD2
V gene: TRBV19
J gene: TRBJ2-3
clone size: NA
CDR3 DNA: TGTGCCAGTAGTATAGTGGCTAGCGGGGGCGCAGATACGCAGTATTTT
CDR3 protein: CASSIVASGGADTQYF

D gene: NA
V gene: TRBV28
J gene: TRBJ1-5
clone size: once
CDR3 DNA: TGTGCCAGCAGTTTTCACGGTTGGCCCCAGCATTTT
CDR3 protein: CASSFHGWPQHF

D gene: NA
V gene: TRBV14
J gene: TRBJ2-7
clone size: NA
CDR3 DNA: TGTGCCAGCAGCCAAGAGGAGGGAGAAGGGTACGAGCAGTACTTC
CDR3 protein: CASSQEEGEGYEQYF

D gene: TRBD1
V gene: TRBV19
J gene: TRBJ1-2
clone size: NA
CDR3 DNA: TGTGCCAGTATGGACAGGGCAACCTATGGCTACACCTTC
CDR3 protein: CASMDRATYGYTF

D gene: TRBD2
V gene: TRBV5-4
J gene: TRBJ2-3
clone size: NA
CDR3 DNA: TGTGCCAGCAGTTTGCCGGGACTAGCGGCAGATACGCAGTATTTT
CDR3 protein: CASSLPGLAADTQYF

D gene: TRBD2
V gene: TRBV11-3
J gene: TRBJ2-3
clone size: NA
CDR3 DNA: TGTGCCAGCAGCACCTCTAGCGGCCCCACAGATACGCAGTATTTT
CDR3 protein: CASSTSSGPTDTQYF

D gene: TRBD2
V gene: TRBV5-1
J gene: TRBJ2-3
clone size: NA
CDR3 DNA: TGCGCCAGCAGCTTGGATATTTCTAGCGGGAGTGGGACGCAGTATTTT
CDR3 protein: CASSLDISSGSGTQYF

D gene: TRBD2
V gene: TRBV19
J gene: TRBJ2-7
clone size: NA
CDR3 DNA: TGTGCCAGTAGTCTCGCCGGTGGGACTACAGAGCAGTACTTC
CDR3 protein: CASSLAGGTTEQYF

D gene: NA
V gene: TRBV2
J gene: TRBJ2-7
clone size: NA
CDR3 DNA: TGTGCCAGCACCTCAACTCAGGCGGCGGGGTACGAGCAGTACTTC
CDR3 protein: CASTSTQAAGYEQYF

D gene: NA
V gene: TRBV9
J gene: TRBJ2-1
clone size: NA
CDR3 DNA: TGTGCCAGCAGTCCTGTGGGGCAAACCTACAATGAGCAGTTCTTC
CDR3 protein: CASSPVGQTYNEQFF

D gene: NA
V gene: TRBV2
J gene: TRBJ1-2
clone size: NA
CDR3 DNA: TGTGCCTGGAGAGACAGGTCGGGCTATGGCTACACCTTC
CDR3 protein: CAWRDRSGYGYTF

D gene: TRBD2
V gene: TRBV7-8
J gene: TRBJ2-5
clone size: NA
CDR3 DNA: TGTGCCAGCAGCTTATCCCGCGGACTGGGAGGGGAGACCCAGTACTTC
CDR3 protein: CASSLSRGLGGETQYF

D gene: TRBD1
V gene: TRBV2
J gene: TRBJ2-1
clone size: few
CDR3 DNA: TGTGCAGACAGGGGAGTCAATGAGCAGTTCTTC
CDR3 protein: CADRGVNEQFF

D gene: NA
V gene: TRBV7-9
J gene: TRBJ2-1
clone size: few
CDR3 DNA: TGTGCCAGCGGCAGGCGAACAGGGTACAATGAGCAGTTCTTC
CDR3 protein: CASGRRTGYNEQFF

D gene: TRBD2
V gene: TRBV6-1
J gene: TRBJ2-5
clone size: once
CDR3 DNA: TGTGCCAGCACTGCAGCCTTGACTAGCGGGGGTTCAGTCCGAGAGACCCAGTACTTC
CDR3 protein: CASTAALTSGGSVRETQYF

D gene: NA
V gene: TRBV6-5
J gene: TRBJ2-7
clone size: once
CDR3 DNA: TGTGCCAGCAGTTACTCAGGGGCGGTAGACGAGCAGTACTTC
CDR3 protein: CASSYSGAVDEQYF

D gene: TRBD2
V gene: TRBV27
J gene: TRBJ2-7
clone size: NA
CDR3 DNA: TGTGCCAGCAGTTCAGGACTAGCGGGCTTGTTTCAGCAGTACTTC
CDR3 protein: CASSSGLAGLFQQYF

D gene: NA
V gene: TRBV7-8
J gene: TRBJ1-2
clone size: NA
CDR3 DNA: TGTGCCAGCAGCTTAGAACGGACTTATGGCTACACCTTC
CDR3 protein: CASSLERTYGYTF

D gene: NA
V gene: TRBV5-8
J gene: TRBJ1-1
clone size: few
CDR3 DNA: TGTGCCAGCAGCCGATCGAGGGTTAAGAACACTGAAGCTTTCTTT
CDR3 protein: CASSRSRVKNTEAFF

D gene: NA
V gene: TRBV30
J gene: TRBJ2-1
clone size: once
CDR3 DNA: TGTGCCTGGAGTACCACTTACAATGAGCAGTTCTTC
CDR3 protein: CAWSTTYNEQFF

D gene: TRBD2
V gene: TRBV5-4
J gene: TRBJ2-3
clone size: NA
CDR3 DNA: TGTGCCAGCAGCCCGTTGGGTGGCGGGAGGGCAGATACGCAGTATTTT
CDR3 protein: CASSPLGGGRADTQYF

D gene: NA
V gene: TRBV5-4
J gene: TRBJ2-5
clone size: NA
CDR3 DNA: TGTGCCAGCAGCACGCAGGGGATACAAGAGACCCAGTACTTC
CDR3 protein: CASSTQGIQETQYF

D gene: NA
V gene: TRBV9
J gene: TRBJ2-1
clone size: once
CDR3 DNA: TGTGCCAGCAGCGTAGCTGAGGCTAGCTGGGACAATGAGCAGTTCTTC
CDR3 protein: CASSVAEASWDNEQFF

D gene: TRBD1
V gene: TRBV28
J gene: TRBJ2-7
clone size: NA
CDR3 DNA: TGTGCCAGCAGTCCCGGGACAGCAAGCTCCTACGAGCAGTACTTC
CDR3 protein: CASSPGTASSYEQYF

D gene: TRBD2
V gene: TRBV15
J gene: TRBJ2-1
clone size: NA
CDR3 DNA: TGTGCCACCAGCAGAATAGCGGGAGATCTTGAGCAGTTCTTC
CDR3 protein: CATSRIAGDLEQFF

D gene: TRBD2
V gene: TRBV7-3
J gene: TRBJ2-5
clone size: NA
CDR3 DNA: TGTGCCAGCAGCCATAAGCCGACTAGCCCGGAGACCCAGTACTTC
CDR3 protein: CASSHKPTSPETQYF

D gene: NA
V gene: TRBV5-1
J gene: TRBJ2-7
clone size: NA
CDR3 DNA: TGCGCCAGCAGCTTGAATCTAGGCACCTACGAGCAGTACTTC
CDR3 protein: CASSLNLGTYEQYF

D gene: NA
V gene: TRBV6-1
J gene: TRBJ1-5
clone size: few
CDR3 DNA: TGTGCCAGCAGTGAATTTGGCCAGCCCCAGCATTTT
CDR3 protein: CASSEFGQPQHF

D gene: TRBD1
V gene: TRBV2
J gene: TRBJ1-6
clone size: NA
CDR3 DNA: TGTGCCAGCAGGCGAGGGACAGATAGATCTAATTCACCCCTCCACTTT
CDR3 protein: CASRRGTDRSNSPLHF

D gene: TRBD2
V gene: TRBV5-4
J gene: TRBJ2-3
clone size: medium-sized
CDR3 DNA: TGTGCCAGCAGCTCGAACGGACTAGCAGGACCCACAGATACGCAGTATTTT
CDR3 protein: CASSSNGLAGPTDTQYF

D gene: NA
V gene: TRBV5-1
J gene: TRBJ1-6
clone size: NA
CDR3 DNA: TGCGCCAGCAGACCCGGGGGAAATTCACCCCTCCACTTT
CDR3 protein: CASRPGGNSPLHF

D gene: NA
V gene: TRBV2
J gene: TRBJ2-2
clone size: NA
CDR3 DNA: TGTGCCAGCAGTGCTAGGATCCCAACCGGGGAGCTGTTTTTT
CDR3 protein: CASSARIPTGELFF

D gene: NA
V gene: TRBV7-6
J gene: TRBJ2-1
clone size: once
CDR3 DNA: TGTGCCAGCAGCCCGGGGATTTACAATGAGCAGTTCTTC
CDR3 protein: CASSPGIYNEQFF

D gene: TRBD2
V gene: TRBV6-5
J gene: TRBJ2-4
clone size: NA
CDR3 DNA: TGTGCCAGCAGTTACGGCGGGAGTAACATTCAGTACTTC
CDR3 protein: CASSYGGSNIQYF

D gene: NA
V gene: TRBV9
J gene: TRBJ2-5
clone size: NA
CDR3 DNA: TGTGCCAGCAGCGTAGCCCCCGGGGATAGAGAGACCCAGTACTTC
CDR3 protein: CASSVAPGDRETQYF

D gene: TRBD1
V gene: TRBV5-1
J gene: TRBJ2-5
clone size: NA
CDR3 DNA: TGCGCCAGCTCGGACAGGGTGGAGACCCAGTACTTC
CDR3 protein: CASSDRVETQYF

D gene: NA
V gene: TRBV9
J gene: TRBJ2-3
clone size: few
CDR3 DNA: TGTGCCAGCAGCCCATGGACTAGCACAGATACGCAGTATTTT
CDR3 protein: CASSPWTSTDTQYF

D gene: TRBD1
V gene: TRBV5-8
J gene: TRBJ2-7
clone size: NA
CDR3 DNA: TGTGCCAGCAGCTTGGGGCCGGGACAGGGGGGGGAGCAGTACTTC
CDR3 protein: CASSLGPGQGGEQYF

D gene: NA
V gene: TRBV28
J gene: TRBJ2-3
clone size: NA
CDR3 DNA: TGTGCCAGCAGTTTTCCCCGGGTCGGGGGAGTAGTGATAGATACGCAGTATTTT
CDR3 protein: CASSFPRVGGVVIDTQYF

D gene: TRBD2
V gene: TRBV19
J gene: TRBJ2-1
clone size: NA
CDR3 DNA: TGTGCCAGTAGTATAGTGGGACTAGCCTTCAATGAGCAGTTCTTC
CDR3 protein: CASSIVGLAFNEQFF

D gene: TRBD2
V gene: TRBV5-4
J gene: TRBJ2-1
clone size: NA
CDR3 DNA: TGTGCCAGCAGCTTGGGGGCGGGGGGAGAGCAGTTCTTC
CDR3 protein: CASSLGAGGEQFF

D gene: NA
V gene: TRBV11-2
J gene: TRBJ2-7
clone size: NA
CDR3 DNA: TGTGCCAGCAGCTTAGTTGGCAGAACCTACGAGCAGTACTTC
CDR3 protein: CASSLVGRTYEQYF

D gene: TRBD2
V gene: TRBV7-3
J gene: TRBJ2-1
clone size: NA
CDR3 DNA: TGTGCCAGCAGCTTATCCCACGGGCTAGCGGGGAAAGAGCAGTTCTTC
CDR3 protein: CASSLSHGLAGKEQFF